Shown below are 30 T cell receptor beta chains from a single sample sequenced in a study of T cell responses to AZD1222 COVID-19 vaccine. The repertoire was sequenced with immunoSEQ multiplex PCR; TCRdb's copy has only in-frame clones and lacks some. The table records approximately 180,000 clones, about 86% of them present only once. This specimen was peripheral blood, taken on day 0 of AZD1222 vaccination. The receptors here all came from an adult in good health.

The rearrangement links TRBV20-1 to TRBJ1-2, with no clear D. Trimming removed 4 bases at V and 6 bases at J, with 9 bases between. Germline values: CDR1 DFQATT, CDR2 SNEGSKA (reference sequence). The CDR3 sequence is 11 residues long. CDR3 in DNA: TGCAGTGCTACGTCTTCAGATGGCTACACCTTC. It translates to CSATSSDGYTF.

J is TRBJ2-7 and V is TRBV6-5; 7 nucleotides match TRBD1. CDR1 is MNHEY and CDR2 is SVGAGI in the germline V gene. J lost 6 bases, V lost 5 bases, and 4 bases had no gene match. CDR3 length: 12 residues. The CDR3, as DNA: TGTGCCAGCAGTCGGACAGGCGGCGAGCAGTACTTC. Amino acids: CASSRTGGEQYF.

The V call is TRBV6-6, the J call TRBJ1-1; D may be TRBD1 (6 bases). Germline CDR1 is MNHNY and CDR2 is SVGAGI (reference sequence). The length of the CDR3 is 14 residues. The ends were cut back, 6 bases at V and 5 bases at J, with 16 bases in the middle. The chain's CDR3 is CASSRPRQETEAFF. The CDR3 coding sequence is TGTGCCAGCAGCCGACCCCGACAGGAGACTGAAGCTTTCTTT.

The chain is built from TRBV28 and TRBJ2-7; tentative D call: TRBD1 (6 bases). There are 13 residues in the CDR3. Trimming removed 4 bases from V and 7 bases from J, with 14 bases in between. In germline, CDR1 is MDHEN, CDR2 SYDVKM. CDR3 nucleotide sequence: TGTGCCAGCAGTTCAAAAATTGACAGGGAGCAGTACTTC. Amino acid sequence: CASSSKIDREQYF.

The gene calls are TRBV2 and TRBJ1-1; D is perhaps TRBD1 (6 bases). V was pared by 7 bases and J by 5 bases, with 14 bases between. CDR3 size: 13 residues. Germline V gene lookup returns CDR1 SNHLY and CDR2 FYNNEI. CDR3 in DNA: TGTGCCAGCACCGAAGAGGGGGGTACTGAAGCTTTCTTT. This gives the protein CASTEEGGTEAFF.

The chain couples TRBV6-4 to TRBJ2-1; TRBD1 or TRBD2 may be the D gene (5 bases each). The CDR3 is made up of 15 amino acids. V was pared by 4 bases and J by 5 bases, with 15 bases between. Germline CDR1 and CDR2: MRHNA and SNTAGT. The CDR3 sequence is CASSAVGAGNNEQFF. DNA for the CDR3: TGTGCCAGCAGTGCGGTCGGGGCAGGGAACAATGAGCAGTTCTTC.

This chain joins TRBV2 and TRBJ2-7, with D possibly being TRBD1 or TRBD2 (5 bases each). CDR1 and CDR2 (germline): SNHLY, FYNNEI. Trimming took off 7 bases at V and 3 bases at J, with 10 bases between the two ends. This CDR3 comprises 12 residues. The CDR3 region is CASNGAYYEQYF. CDR3 coding DNA: TGTGCCAGCAACGGGGCCTACTACGAGCAGTACTTC.

This sequence joins TRBV27 and TRBJ2-6; the D gene is possibly TRBD1 (5 bases). This CDR3 comprises 15 residues. V was clipped by 6 bases and J by 3 bases, with 12 bases between them. Germline CDR1 is MNHEY and CDR2 is SMNVEV (reference sequence). This chain's CDR3 is CASRSLGHGANVLTF. Here the CDR3 DNA reads TGTGCCAGCAGGTCCCTGGGGCATGGGGCCAACGTCCTGACTTTC.

The chain joins TRBV5-4 to TRBJ2-3; D may be TRBD2 (6 bases). The CDR3 loop spans 15 amino acids. Germline values: CDR1 SGHNT, CDR2 YYREEE (reference sequence). V shed 4 bases and J shed 1 base, with 13 bases lying between them. This CDR3 is CASSRRGSRTDTQYF. The CDR3 DNA is TGTGCCAGCAGCCGCCGGGGGAGCCGCACAGATACGCAGTATTTT.

The chain is built from TRBV6-5 and TRBJ1-1, with D unresolved. The V gene lost 11 bases and the J gene lost 0 bases, with 10 bases spanning the gap. The germline V gene encodes CDR1 MNHEY and CDR2 SVGAGI. The CDR3 has 12 residues. The CDR3 here is CADLPVNTEAFF. The CDR3 coding sequence is TGTGCCGACCTTCCGGTGAACACTGAAGCTTTCTTT.

This clone was found once. The gene calls are TRBV6-6 and TRBJ2-1; 7 nucleotides line up with TRBD2. V was pared by 11 bases and J by 5 bases, with 9 bases of the junction left unmatched. Germline V gene sequence: CDR1 MNHNY, CDR2 SVGAGI (reference sequence). CDR3 length: 13 amino acids. The chain's CDR3 is CASGLAANNEQFF. The CDR3 region has the DNA TGTGCCTCGGGGCTAGCGGCCAACAATGAGCAGTTCTTC.

This chain uses TRBV2 with TRBJ2-3; 9 bases match TRBD2. This CDR3 spans 15 amino acids. Trimming took 4 bases from V and 2 from J; bases not matched to a gene: 4. The V gene's germline CDR1 is SNHLY and CDR2 FYNNEI. The CDR3 DNA is TGTGCCAGCAGTGCTAGCGGGGCCTTCACAGATACGCAGTATTTT. Its protein is CASSASGAFTDTQYF.

The chain employs TRBV19 and TRBJ1-3, with D perhaps matching TRBD1 (6 bases). Trimming pared 7 bases from V and 0 bases from J, leaving 13 bases between. Germline-derived CDR1 and CDR2 are LNHDA and SQIVND (reference sequence). The CDR3 totals 15 residues. The CDR3: CASTIQGYSGNTIYF. The CDR3, as DNA: TGTGCCAGTACCATACAGGGCTACTCTGGAAACACCATATATTTT.

This CDR3 reads CASSFFDRDLKLFF. The DNA for the CDR3 is TGTGCCAGCAGTTTCTTTGACAGGGACCTCAAACTGTTTTTT. V usage is TRBV28 and J usage is TRBJ1-4, with TRBD1 matching over 7 bases. V trimming: 3 bases; J trimming: 11 bases; junction bases outside the gene matches: 9. Per germline, CDR1 MDHEN and CDR2 SYDVKM. The CDR3 extends over 14 amino acids.

The chain's CDR3 is CASSLRQPGELFF. CDR3 nucleotides: TGTGCCAGCAGCTTAAGGCAGCCCGGGGAGCTGTTTTTT. The chain employs TRBV13 and TRBJ2-2; D unclear. The CDR3 consists of 13 residues. Germline loops: CDR1 PRHDT, CDR2 FYEKMQ (reference sequence). Between the trimmed V and J ends, which lost 2 bases and 6 bases, there was a span of 7 bases.

The chain employs TRBV28 and TRBJ2-2, with TRBD1 identical over 11 bases. Per the germline V gene, CDR1 is MDHEN and CDR2 is SYDVKM. The CDR3 extends over 15 amino acids. V lost 3 bases, J lost 6 bases, and 3 bases stayed unmatched. Here the CDR3 reads CASSLLGQGAGELFF. The CDR3 DNA reads TGTGCCAGCAGTTTGCTGGGACAGGGGGCCGGGGAGCTGTTTTTT.

This clone was observed a few times. The V call is TRBV19, the J call TRBJ2-2; D perhaps matches TRBD1 (5 bases). The CDR3 contains 16 residues. Germline CDR1 is LNHDA and CDR2 is SQIVND (reference sequence). V was clipped by 4 bases and J by 0 bases, with 12 bases between them. For the CDR3, the DNA is TGTGCCAGTAGTAGAGTAGACAGAGCGAACACCGGGGAGCTGTTTTTT. Its translation is CASSRVDRANTGELFF.

This chain links TRBV6-4 with TRBJ2-3; possibly TRBD2 for D (7 bases). Germline V gene sequence: CDR1 MRHNA, CDR2 SNTAGT. V shed 2 bases and J shed 0 bases, with 9 bases lying between them. CDR3 size: 15 residues. The chain's CDR3 is CASSDGGASTDTQYF. The CDR3, as DNA: TGTGCCAGCAGTGACGGGGGGGCTAGCACAGATACGCAGTATTTT.

The chain uses TRBV5-4 and TRBJ2-7, with D possibly matching TRBD1 (5 bases). The CDR3 totals 14 residues. Germline CDR1 reads SGHNT; CDR2 reads YYREEE (reference sequence). V gave up 1 base and J gave up 3 bases, with 11 bases separating them. The CDR3 sequence: CASSLTGSDYEQYF. The CDR3 region has the DNA TGTGCCAGCAGCTTGACAGGTTCCGACTACGAGCAGTACTTC.

The rearrangement links TRBV29-1 to TRBJ2-7; TRBD2 is a possible D gene (5 bases). Germline CDR1 reads SQVTM; CDR2 reads ANQGSEA. This CDR3 region has 10 residues. V was trimmed by 6 bases and J by 5 bases, leaving 8 bases between them. CDR3 protein: CSVGLDEQYF. The DNA of the CDR3 is TGCAGCGTAGGACTCGACGAGCAGTACTTC.

This clone appeared a single time. The chain links TRBV12-3 or TRBV12-4 to TRBJ2-7; D gene ambiguous. V lost 3 bases, J lost 4 bases, and 10 bases lay in between. This CDR3 is 13 amino acids long. The CDR3 region has the DNA TGTGCCAGCAGTTTGCCAGATACTTACGAGCAGTACTTC. Its protein is CASSLPDTYEQYF.

The rearrangement uses TRBV6-5 and TRBJ1-6; 8 bases fit TRBD1. CDR3 size: 13 residues. The V segment lost 4 bases and the J segment 7 bases; nucleotides outside the gene matches: 0. Germline assignment: CDR1 MNHEY and CDR2 SVGAGI. Here the CDR3 reads CASSWDRNSPLHF. The CDR3 bases are TGTGCCAGCAGTTGGGACAGGAATTCACCCCTCCACTTT.

J is TRBJ1-1 and V is TRBV6-5; D uncertain. V shed 5 bases and J shed 5 bases, with 9 bases lying between them. The CDR3 contains 12 residues. The germline CDR1 and CDR2 sequences are MNHEY and SVGAGI. The CDR3 sequence is CASSRPGTEAFF. The DNA for the CDR3 is TGTGCCAGCAGTCGACCGGGGACTGAAGCTTTCTTT.

The gene calls are TRBV19 and TRBJ2-3; TRBD2 matches 7 bases. Germline trimming cut 5 bases from V and 2 bases from J; bases unmatched to any gene: 4. This CDR3 is 14 amino acids long. Germline V gene lookup returns CDR1 LNHDA and CDR2 SQIVND (reference sequence). CDR3 nucleotides: TGTGCCAGTAGTGCGGGACTACCCACAGATACGCAGTATTTT. Amino acid sequence: CASSAGLPTDTQYF.

This clone was detected only a few times. The V gene is TRBV6-5, the J gene TRBJ2-2; no clear D gene. Germline CDR1 and CDR2: MNHEY and SVGAGI. With 4 bases removed from V and 4 bases from J, the gap between germline ends came to 4 bases. The CDR3 covers 12 residues. The CDR3 DNA sequence: TGTGCCAGCAGTTCCGGCACCGGGGAGCTGTTTTTT. It is translated as CASSSGTGELFF.

V gene TRBV27 combines with J gene TRBJ1-1; 7 nucleotides agree with TRBD1. V gave up 1 base and J gave up 0 bases; unmatched junction bases: 2. CDR1 MNHEY and CDR2 SMNVEV come from the germline V gene (reference sequence). The CDR3 runs to 15 residues. Written as DNA, the CDR3 is TGTGCCAGCAGTTTATATGGGACAGTGAACACTGAAGCTTTCTTT. It translates to CASSLYGTVNTEAFF.

Note on this clone: At one boundary the junction diverges from the germline segment, which might be a read error. The chain carries TRBV7-9 and TRBJ1-1; a possible D gene is TRBD1 (6 bases). This CDR3 is built from 15 residues. Germline-derived CDR1 and CDR2 are SEHNR and FQNEAQ (reference sequence). CDR3 sequence (DNA): TGTGCCAGCAGCATAGCGGGGGCTGTGAACACTGAAGCTTTCTTT. This codes for CASSIAGAVNTEAFF. The entire variable domain, with the rest obtained from reference TRBV7-9 and TRBJ1-1, is as follows: DTGVSQNPRHKITKRGQNVTFRCDPISEHNRLYWYRQTLGQGPEFLTYFQNEAQLEKSRLLSDRFSAERPKGSFSTLEIQRTEQGDSAMYLCASSIAGAVNTEAFFGQGTRLTVV.

The CDR3 nucleotides are TGTGCCAGCTCCCGGGACAGTTCCTACGAGCAGTACTTC. The encoded protein is CASSRDSSYEQYF. The V call is TRBV18, the J call TRBJ2-7; 7 positions match TRBD1. The CDR3 has 13 residues. Germline trimming cut 6 bases from V and 1 base from J; bases unmatched to any gene: 3. Germline lookup yields CDR1 KGHSH and CDR2 LQKENI.

This clone was detected only once. This chain connects TRBV11-2 to TRBJ1-4; no reliable D call. The V and J ends lost 4 bases and 8 bases respectively, with 11 bases between them. Germline-derived CDR1 and CDR2 are SGHAT and FQNNGV. The CDR3 is 13 residues long. The DNA for the CDR3 is TGTGCCAGCAGCTCGGGGATAGGGGAAAAACTGTTTTTT. This sequence encodes CASSSGIGEKLFF.

The gene calls are TRBV23-1 and TRBJ1-1, with 7 bases fitting TRBD1. TRBV23-1 is an ORF; its function is uncertain. V lost 6 bases and J lost 3; bases outside the gene matches: 10. The CDR3 runs to 15 residues. This CDR3 reads CASRRTGEAYTEAFF. Here the CDR3 DNA reads TGCGCCAGCAGAAGAACAGGGGAGGCGTACACTGAAGCTTTCTTT.